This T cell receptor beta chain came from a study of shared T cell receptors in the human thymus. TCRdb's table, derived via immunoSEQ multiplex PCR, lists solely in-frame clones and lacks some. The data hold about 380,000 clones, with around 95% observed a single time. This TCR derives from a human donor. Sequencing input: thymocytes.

The CDR3 DNA is TGTGCCAGCGGGCGACAGGTCAGCGGGGAGCTGTTTTTT. Protein: CASGRQVSGELFF. V and J are TRBV28 and TRBJ2-2; a weak D match, TRBD1 (6 bases). The V gene's germline CDR1 is MDHEN and CDR2 SYDVKM. This CDR3 is built from 13 residues. Trimming took off 8 bases at V and 7 bases at J, with 14 bases between the two ends. Based on the CDR3 plus reference TRBV28 and TRBJ2-2, the full variable domain is DVKVTQSSRYLVKRTGEKVFLECVQDMDHENMFWYRQDPGLGLRLIYFSYDVKMKEKGDIPEGYSVSREKKERFSLILESASTNQTSMYLCASGRQVSGELFFGEGSRLTVL.